These 3 T cell receptor beta chains originate from one sample sequenced in a study of T cell repertoires in cytomegalovirus infection. TCRdb analysed the reads with MiXCR anew, one entry per CDR3 protein. The sample includes approximately 630,000 distinct CDR3 sequences, 20% to 25% of them seen just once. Sample: CD8+ T cells from PBMCs. These receptors were collected from a human donor in good health (CMV status not recorded). Some clones in this sample may be carry-over from other donors' samples.

This clonotype was recorded many times. The chain uses TRBV7-2 and TRBJ1-1, with a weak D call TRBD1 (5 bases). The CDR3 covers 15 residues. Germline values: CDR1 SGHTA, CDR2 FQGNSA. V was trimmed by 6 bases and J by 5 bases, leaving 19 bases between them. The CDR3 here is CASSSSWQGLTEAFF. CDR3 bases: TGTGCCAGCAGTTCAAGCTGGCAGGGCCTTACTGAAGCTTTCTTT.

This clonotype was counted a few times. The chain combines TRBV27 with TRBJ2-1, with 8 positions matching TRBD2. This CDR3 is 15 amino acids long. Germline V lookup: CDR1 MNHEY, CDR2 SMNVEV (reference sequence). V shed 2 bases, J shed 7 bases, and the junction held 7 bases outside the gene matches. CDR3 nucleotides: TGTGCCAGCAGTTTAGGGAGCGGGGGATCTAATGAGCAGTTCTTC. This translates into CASSLGSGGSNEQFF.

The chain couples TRBV6-2 or TRBV6-3 to TRBJ1-1; D is uncertain. V gave up 2 bases and J gave up 1 base, with 8 bases separating them. This CDR3 comprises 14 residues. Germline CDR1 MNHEY, CDR2 SVGEGT. The CDR3 loop reads CASSYPAGNTEAFF. CDR3 sequence (DNA): TGTGCCAGCAGTTACCCTGCAGGGAACACTGAAGCTTTCTTT.